Sequencing of this T cell receptor (beta chain) was carried out in a study of T cells in Graves' hyperthyroidism and ophthalmopathy. General observations from the study: The majority of expanded thyroid clonotypes above 0.001 also appeared in blood.

As regards this clonotype: The antigen is unknown.

Germline-derived CDR1 and CDR2 are DFQATT and SNEGSKA (reference sequence). Trimming left V 2 bases short and J 0 bases short, with 14 bases between. The CDR3 runs to 16 residues. Ophthalmopathy in the patients scored at least 3 on Clinical Activity Score and at least 4 on NOSPECS grade, lasting under 3 months. Orbital computed tomography and thyroid ultrasound, together with serum TRAb and thyroxine and clinical symptoms, were used for diagnoses. It was RNA transcripts that yielded the amplified TCR beta CDR3 regions. HTBI primers were the set used in a first-round RT-PCR of the TCR CDR3. From the multiplex PCR reads, TCRdb called clonotypes with MiXCR, one entry per CDR3 protein. The table records about 530,000 distinct CDR3 sequences, 15% to 20% of them present only once.

Specimen: blood. This TCR was sampled from a woman aged 18-29 years with Graves' ophthalmopathy. V is TRBV20-1 and J is TRBJ2-1; D remains ambiguous. The CDR3 DNA follows: TGCAGTGCTAGATCGGGCTACCCGAGCTCCTACAATGAGCAGTTCTTC. Its translation is CSARSGYPSSYNEQFF.